This T cell receptor (beta chain) was sequenced during a study of memory CD4+ T cells and cytomegalovirus serostatus. Study overall: Healthy Belgian adult donors included roughly ten CMV-positive and some 23 CMV-negative people.

The data were produced by immunoSEQ multiplex PCR, yet TCRdb's version contains in-frame clones alone and is incomplete. There are about 82,000 clones in the sample; 65% to 85% occur only once, and around 0.73% lies in the top ten. In germline, CDR1 is SQVTM, CDR2 ANQGSEA. This CDR3 has 14 residues. Deletions cut 5 bases from V and 2 bases from J, with 10 bases between. As for this clone: As yet, its antigen is unknown.

General study points: The CMV-associated TCR signature appears largely within the CD4+ memory repertoire. CD4+ memory repertoires contained about two fifths of the roughly 150 reported CMV TCRbeta sequences.

Single viable CD3+CD4+CD8-CD45RO+ cells were sorted as the memory CD4+ T cells. Positive selection with CD4 microbeads enriched total CD4+ T cells. The sequenced sample consisted of memory CD4+ T cells from blood. The rearrangement links TRBV29-1 to TRBJ2-6; D uncertain. The sequence came from an adult in good health and CMV-seronegative. This chain's CDR3 is CSVLGIPGANVLTF. CDR3 nucleotide sequence: TGCAGCGTTTTGGGGATCCCTGGGGCCAACGTCCTGACTTTC.